One and the same sample provided the 23 T cell receptor beta chains below, sequenced in a study of vaccination and CD4 T cells after COVID-19. Sequenced with the Oncomine TCR Beta short-read assay was DNA taken from cultured CD4+ T cells. TCRdb used MiXCR to reprocess the PCR reads, holding one entry per CDR3 protein. The data hold about 21,000 distinct CDR3 sequences, with 46% observed a single time. No cognate antigen is known for these TCRs. Time point meaning: late sampling 161 to 241 days after vaccination in three convalescent patients. This sample's treatment: approximately 11-day PBMC culture with coronavirus spike peptide pools or control peptides (ViraFEST assay). The sequences come from CD4+ T cells from blood, cultured in vitro, collected about 7 months after SARS-CoV-2 vaccination. The receptors come from a human donor who had recovered from COVID-19.

The J gene is TRBJ1-5, the V gene TRBV6-2 or TRBV6-3, with D unclear. This CDR3 contains 13 residues. CDR1 and CDR2 (germline): MNHEY, SVGEGT. The V and J ends lost 7 bases and 3 bases respectively, with 10 bases between them. The CDR3 coding sequence is TGTGCCAGCATAGGACGGAACAATCAGCCCCAGCATTTT. Encoded protein: CASIGRNNQPQHF.

The table lists this clonotype with a few counts. V gene TRBV6-5 combines with J gene TRBJ1-1; D unresolved. This CDR3 has 14 residues. Germline V gives CDR1 MNHEY, CDR2 SVGAGI. V was trimmed by 0 bases and J by 4 bases, leaving 9 bases between them. DNA for the CDR3: TGTGCCAGCAGTTACTCACCCAGGATCACTGAAGCTTTCTTT. The encoded protein is CASSYSPRITEAFF.

The J gene is TRBJ2-3, the V gene TRBV20-1; D is perhaps TRBD1 (9 bases). CDR1 DFQATT and CDR2 SNEGSKA come from the germline V gene (reference sequence). V gave up 6 bases and J gave up 5 bases, with 24 bases separating them. This CDR3 has 16 residues. In DNA, the CDR3 is TGCAGTGCCCCAAACCCGGGACAGGGACTAGAAGATACGCAGTATTTT. It translates to CSAPNPGQGLEDTQYF.

V and J are TRBV28 and TRBJ1-5, with a weak D call TRBD1 (6 bases). The V end was cut by 4 bases, the J end by 0 bases, with 16 bases between. The CDR3 is 17 residues long. CDR1 is MDHEN, CDR2 SYDVKM, per germline. The CDR3 loop is CASSSTDSAYSNQPQHF. The CDR3 nucleotides are TGTGCCAGCAGTTCCACGGACAGCGCCTATAGCAATCAGCCCCAGCATTTT.

This clonotype is judged medium-sized. The J gene is TRBJ1-1, the V gene TRBV7-2; the match to TRBD1 covers 9 bases. The CDR3 is 14 residues long. V lost 4 bases and J lost 7; bases outside the gene matches: 7. From germline, CDR1 is SGHTA and CDR2 FQGNSA. The CDR3 coding sequence is TGTGCCAGCAGCTCCGACAGGGGGTTAGGTGAAGCTTTCTTT. Its protein product is CASSSDRGLGEAFF.

V is TRBV27 and J is TRBJ2-5; no clear D gene. Germline V gene lookup returns CDR1 MNHEY and CDR2 SMNVEV (reference sequence). The CDR3 is 14 amino acids. Trimming removed 5 bases from V and 2 bases from J, with 12 bases in between. The CDR3 sequence: CASSPTRLQETQYF. In nucleotides, the CDR3 is TGTGCCAGCAGTCCAACTCGACTTCAAGAGACCCAGTACTTC.

The V gene is TRBV24-1, the J gene TRBJ2-3; D ambiguous. V was cut by 4 bases and J by 0 bases, with 10 bases left in between. Germline CDR1 is KGHDR and CDR2 is SFDVKD. The length of the CDR3 is 15 residues. Here the CDR3 reads CATSEVLASTDTQYF. The DNA of the CDR3 is TGTGCCACCAGTGAGGTACTGGCTAGCACAGATACGCAGTATTTT.

The chain recombines TRBV7-9 with TRBJ2-7, with D perhaps matching TRBD1 (6 bases). V shed 2 bases and J shed 5 bases, with 13 bases lying between them. Germline CDR1 and CDR2: SEHNR and FQNEAQ (reference sequence). This CDR3 comprises 14 residues. CDR3 sequence reads: CASSLRTALHEQYF. CDR3 bases: TGTGCCAGCAGCTTAAGGACAGCTCTCCACGAGCAGTACTTC.

The chain uses TRBV7-2 and TRBJ2-5, with D perhaps given as TRBD1 or TRBD2 (5 bases each). The CDR3 loop spans 14 amino acids. Trimming took off 3 bases at V and 4 bases at J, with 12 bases between the two ends. Germline V gene data show CDR1 as SGHTA and CDR2 as FQGNSA. CDR3 sequence: CASSFNRGGETQYF. CDR3 nucleotide sequence: TGTGCCAGCAGCTTTAACCGGGGCGGAGAGACCCAGTACTTC.

This clonotype was seen a few times. The V and J genes are TRBV7-2 and TRBJ2-1; 9 bases match TRBD2. The V gene's germline CDR1 is SGHTA and CDR2 FQGNSA. The CDR3 spans 16 residues. The junction had 8 bases not matched to a gene; V was cut back by 5 bases and J by 3 bases. CDR3 in amino acids: CASSPSGTSSYNEQFF. In DNA form, the CDR3 reads TGTGCCAGCAGCCCCTCAGGGACTAGCAGCTACAATGAGCAGTTCTTC.

The chain's CDR3 is CSVSKAGAFYNEQFF. CDR3 coding DNA: TGCAGTGTTTCCAAAGCGGGGGCCTTCTACAATGAGCAGTTCTTC. The chain carries TRBV20-1 and TRBJ2-1; the match to TRBD2 covers 8 bases. Per the germline V gene, CDR1 is DFQATT and CDR2 is SNEGSKA (reference sequence). V lost 7 bases, J lost 3 bases, and 11 bases stayed unmatched. This CDR3 contains 15 residues.

The CDR3 nucleotides read TGTGCCAGCAGTTGGGGGGGCATCTATGGCTACACCTTC. Protein product: CASSWGGIYGYTF. V is TRBV28 and J is TRBJ1-2; perhaps TRBD1 as D (6 bases). CDR3 size: 13 residues. Germline CDR1 is MDHEN and CDR2 is SYDVKM. Trimming shortened V by 4 bases and J by 4 bases, and 10 bases separated the two germline ends.

The rearrangement links TRBV11-2 to TRBJ1-2; D is undetermined. This CDR3 spans 14 amino acids. Looked up from germline, CDR1 is SGHAT and CDR2 is FQNNGV. V was pared by 0 bases and J by 1 base, with 6 bases between. The CDR3 protein is CASSLDSLNYGYTF. DNA for the CDR3: TGTGCCAGCAGCTTAGATAGCCTTAACTATGGCTACACCTTC.

This clonotype was observed a few times. In DNA form, the CDR3 reads TGTGCCAGCAGGCCAGGGGGCGGCTATGGCTACACCTTC. Translating gives CASRPGGGYGYTF. V is TRBV6-1 and J is TRBJ1-2; 8 bases match TRBD1. CDR1 MNHNS and CDR2 SASEGT come from the germline V gene. The CDR3 covers 13 residues. Unmatched junction bases numbered 4, after V lost 6 bases and J lost 4 bases.

The chain's CDR3 is CASSLGGSNEQFF. In nucleotides, the CDR3 is TGTGCCAGCAGCTTGGGGGGATCCAATGAGCAGTTCTTC. V gene TRBV7-3 combines with J gene TRBJ2-1; possible D gene TRBD2, 6 bases. With 3 bases removed from V and 6 bases from J, the gap between germline ends came to 9 bases. The CDR3 is 13 residues long. The germline V gene encodes CDR1 SGHTA and CDR2 FQGTGA.

V usage is TRBV7-9 and J usage is TRBJ2-1; 10 positions agree with TRBD2. CDR1 is SEHNR and CDR2 is FQNEAQ in the germline V gene (reference sequence). The junction had 6 bases not matched to a gene; V was cut back by 1 base and J by 9 bases. The CDR3 contains 15 residues. The CDR3 nucleotides read TGTGCCAGCAGCTTAGGGCTAGCGGGAGAAATTGAGCAGTTCTTC. Amino acid sequence: CASSLGLAGEIEQFF.

V and J are TRBV20-1 and TRBJ2-5; TRBD2 matches at 8 bases. The CDR3 contains 19 residues. Germline CDR1 and CDR2: DFQATT and SNEGSKA (reference sequence). V trimming: 0 bases; J trimming: 5 bases; junction bases outside the gene matches: 20. CDR3 bases: TGCAGTGCTAGAGATTTCCAGCGCTCCTTTGGGGGACTAGTTGAGACCCAGTACTTC. Its protein is CSARDFQRSFGGLVETQYF.

The genes are TRBV20-1 and TRBJ1-6; 10 bases agree with TRBD1. V lost 5 bases and J lost 13; bases outside the gene matches: 14. The CDR3 covers 15 residues. CDR1 and CDR2 from the germline V gene are DFQATT and SNEGSKA (reference sequence). The CDR3 DNA sequence: TGCAGTGCTGGCCGAGGGACAGGGGATGGCGGGCCCCTCCACTTT. Its protein is CSAGRGTGDGGPLHF.

This clonotype was counted only a few times. The chain is built from TRBV7-6 and TRBJ1-2; D unclear. The CDR3 is made up of 12 amino acids. With 4 bases removed from V and 8 bases from J, the gap between germline ends came to 11 bases. CDR1 SGHVS and CDR2 FNYEAQ come from the germline V gene. CDR3 sequence reads: CASSCPLWGYTF. The CDR3 DNA reads as TGTGCCAGCAGCTGCCCCCTCTGGGGCTACACCTTC.

This clonotype was detected only a few times. Here the CDR3 DNA reads TGTGCCAGCAGCTCATCGCAGGGGTTTGCGGCACCCCTCCACTTT. This sequence encodes CASSSSQGFAAPLHF. The chain employs TRBV6-2 or TRBV6-3 and TRBJ1-6, with D possibly being TRBD1 (6 bases). CDR1 MNHEY and CDR2 SVGEGT come from the germline V gene. CDR3 length: 15 residues. Trimming pared 6 bases from V and 11 bases from J, leaving 20 bases between.

This clonotype was recorded only once. The chain has TRBV20-1 and TRBJ2-5, with TRBD1 matching 8 bases. V lost 6 bases, J lost 4 bases, and 16 bases stayed unmatched. The CDR3 contains 16 residues. Germline CDR1 and CDR2: DFQATT and SNEGSKA (reference sequence). The CDR3, as DNA: TGCAGTGCCACACGAGGGACGACAGGGGCGCGAGAGACCCAGTACTTC. Protein: CSATRGTTGARETQYF.

This sequence joins TRBV6-1 and TRBJ2-7; D perhaps matches TRBD1 (6 bases). The CDR3 covers 11 residues. Germline CDR1 and CDR2: MNHNS and SASEGT. V lost 6 bases and J 5 bases, leaving 8 bases between the germline ends. The CDR3 protein is CASSAGDEQYF. In nucleotides, the CDR3 is TGTGCCAGCAGCGCAGGGGACGAGCAGTACTTC.

The chain carries TRBV20-1 and TRBJ1-1; D gene unclear. CDR1 DFQATT and CDR2 SNEGSKA come from the germline V gene (reference sequence). This CDR3 is 14 amino acids long. Trimming took off 5 bases at V and 1 base at J, with 14 bases between the two ends. This chain's CDR3 is CSAEKMTENTEAFF. CDR3 nucleotide sequence: TGCAGTGCTGAAAAGATGACGGAGAACACTGAAGCTTTCTTT.